This entry features one TCR beta chain sequence. The data are from a study of blood T cell repertoires in COVID-19. In the study overall: Sites in the United States, Italy and Spain provided acute and convalescent COVID-19 samples. Sample material is recorded as cDNA or gDNA derived from T cells, B-cell-depleted T cells, or PBMCs.

Authors' processing steps: Cell counts per sample came from amplifying reference gene primers. Here immunoSEQ multiplex PCR was the method, and the copy in TCRdb shows in-frame clones only, minus some. V and J calls and clone size are those listed in that table; D and trimming were worked out from the DNA. The sample carries about 170,000 clones, more than 75% recorded once. The germline V gene has CDR1 KGHSH and CDR2 LQKENI. V shed 3 bases, J shed 7 bases, and the junction held 5 bases outside the gene matches. The CDR3 length is 15 residues. The specimen sequenced was peripheral blood. This TCR was sampled from a man aged 50-60 years who had recovered from COVID-19. The chain recombines TRBV18 with TRBJ2-2; 10 nucleotides match TRBD1. CDR3 sequence (DNA): TGTGCCAGCTCACCGGGACAGGGGATTCACGGGGAGCTGTTTTTT. Its translation: CASSPGQGIHGELFF.